Presented here are 23 T cell receptor beta chains from one specimen sequenced in a study of cytomegalovirus exposure and HLA in healthy donors. The PCR contained 60 Vbeta and 13 Jbeta primers. Libraries were prepared by immunoSEQ multiplex PCR; TCRdb keeps only in-frame clonotypes and omits some of them. This sample carries 150,000 to 200,000 clones, 80% to 85% of them seen once, and the ten largest clones take around 0.27%. Material: PBMCs. These receptors all stem from a boy between 10 and 17 years old in good health and CMV-seronegative.

The rearrangement uses TRBV7-8 and TRBJ1-3; 8 nucleotides match TRBD1. The germline CDR1 and CDR2 sequences are SGHVS and FQNEAQ. The trim removed 2 bases at V and 14 bases at J, leaving 11 bases unmatched. This CDR3 is built from 14 residues. CDR3 nucleotides: TGTGCCAGCAGCTTAAGGGACAGGACTTCTCTAGTATATTTT. Protein: CASSLRDRTSLVYF.

This clone is a singleton in its sample. This chain links TRBV5-8 with TRBJ2-3; TRBD2 is a possible D gene (5 bases). The CDR3 length is 15 residues. CDR1 is SGHTS and CDR2 is YDEGEE in the germline V gene. V was clipped by 3 bases and J by 2 bases, with 13 bases between them. For the CDR3, the DNA is TGTGCCAGCAGCTCCCAAGGCGGGTACACAGATACGCAGTATTTT. This encodes CASSSQGGYTDTQYF.

The chain couples TRBV6-5 to TRBJ1-1; D gene uncertain. This CDR3 is built from 13 residues. The V end lost 6 bases, the J end lost 0 bases, and 8 bases lay between the germline ends. CDR1 and CDR2 from the germline V gene are MNHEY and SVGAGI. The CDR3 region has the DNA TGTGCCAGCAGGAGAGTCATGAACACTGAAGCTTTCTTT. Translating gives CASRRVMNTEAFF.

The chain is built from TRBV29-1 and TRBJ1-4; no clear D. Germline loops: CDR1 SQVTM, CDR2 ANQGSEA. V lost 5 bases and J 13 bases, leaving 14 bases between the germline ends. The CDR3 is 11 residues long. CDR3 DNA sequence: TGCAGCGTTCGTGGCGGCAGTATACTGTTTTTT. Residues: CSVRGGSILFF. Complete variable domain (other parts from reference TRBV29-1 and TRBJ1-4): SAVISQKPSRDICQRGTSLTIQCQVDSQVTMMFWYRQQPGQSLTLIATANQGSEATYESGFVIDKFPISRPNLTFSTLTVSNMSPEDSSIYLCSVRGGSILFFGSGTQLSVL.

The chain couples TRBV14 to TRBJ2-2; the match to TRBD2 covers 9 bases. J gave up 5 bases and V 3 bases, and 7 bases lay outside the gene matches. CDR3 length: 16 amino acids. Germline CDR1 is SGHDN and CDR2 is FVKESK. The CDR3 bases are TGTGCCAGCAGCCATGGGAGCGGGGGGACTACCGGGGAGCTGTTTTTT. This gives the protein CASSHGSGGTTGELFF. The full variable domain, in which reference TRBV14 and TRBJ2-2 provide the parts outside the CDR3, is EAGVTQFPSHSVIEKGQTVTLRCDPISGHDNLYWYRRVMGKEIKFLLHFVKESKQDESGMPNNRFLAERTGGTYSTLKVQPAELEDSGVYFCASSHGSGGTTGELFFGEGSRLTVL.

The chain combines TRBV14 with TRBJ2-7; 12 bases fit TRBD2. V lost 5 bases, J lost 0 bases, and 11 bases stayed unmatched. Germline V gene data show CDR1 as SGHDN and CDR2 as FVKESK. CDR3 length: 18 amino acids. The CDR3: CASSKVPGLAGSSYEQYF. CDR3 coding DNA: TGTGCCAGCAGCAAAGTCCCCGGACTAGCGGGGAGCTCCTACGAGCAGTACTTC.

This sequence joins TRBV4-1 and TRBJ2-3; a weak D match, TRBD2 (6 bases). Germline V gives CDR1 MGHRA, CDR2 YSYEKL. Trimming stripped 0 bases from V and 2 bases from J, with 9 bases between. The CDR3 runs 15 residues. This CDR3 is CASSQDWTTTDTQYF. In nucleotides, the CDR3 is TGCGCCAGCAGCCAAGATTGGACTACCACAGATACGCAGTATTTT.

The chain has TRBV2 and TRBJ1-4; D call uncertain. V was trimmed by 7 bases and J by 3 bases, leaving 6 bases between them. This CDR3 spans 12 amino acids. Germline-derived CDR1 and CDR2 are SNHLY and FYNNEI. The CDR3 bases are TGTGCCAGCAACAGACCTAATGAAAAACTGTTTTTT. The encoded protein is CASNRPNEKLFF.

The chain links TRBV7-3 to TRBJ2-4; a weak D match, TRBD1 (5 bases). V lost 1 base and J lost 3, with 10 bases in between. The CDR3 is 15 residues long. Germline V gene sequence: CDR1 SGHTA, CDR2 FQGTGA. The CDR3 DNA follows: TGTGCCAGCAGCTTAAGTGGGCAGGGCAAAAACATTCAGTACTTC. The encoded protein is CASSLSGQGKNIQYF.

The rearrangement uses TRBV29-1 and TRBJ1-2; 8 nucleotides align to TRBD1. The CDR3 has 12 amino acids. The J segment lost 5 bases and the V segment lost 7 bases, leaving 6 bases of the junction unmatched. CDR1 and CDR2 from the germline V gene are SQVTM and ANQGSEA. In DNA form, the CDR3 reads TGCAGCGCCCCGGGACAGGCATATGGCTACACCTTC. Protein: CSAPGQAYGYTF.

This chain uses TRBV6-1 with TRBJ1-2, with D perhaps matching TRBD1 (6 bases). V lost 6 bases, J lost 11 bases, and 16 bases lay in between. Germline V gene data show CDR1 as MNHNS and CDR2 as SASEGT. This CDR3 contains 12 residues. CDR3 sequence reads: CASSFRDTLYTF. The CDR3 DNA follows: TGTGCCAGCAGCTTCCGGGACACTCTTTACACCTTC.

This clone was seen more than once but under ten times. The genes are TRBV5-1 and TRBJ1-3, with 12 bases matching TRBD1. With V trimmed by 3 bases and J by 3 bases, 4 bases remained unmatched. This CDR3 is built from 16 residues. Germline V lookup: CDR1 SGHRS, CDR2 YFSETQ. The CDR3 nucleotides read TGCGCCAGCAGCTGGGACAGGGGGCTACATGGAAACACCATATATTTT. It translates to CASSWDRGLHGNTIYF.

As concerns this clone: One end of the junction does not line up with germline, which may come from a read error. The V gene is TRBV27, the J gene TRBJ1-1, with 8 bases fitting TRBD1. This CDR3 contains 15 residues. In germline, CDR1 is MNHEY, CDR2 SMNVEV (reference sequence). The CDR3 sequence: CACSSPDRAGTEAFF. For the CDR3, the DNA is TGTGCCTGCAGTTCGCCGGACAGGGCGGGAACTGAAGCTTTCTTT.

J is TRBJ1-5 and V is TRBV6-6; 8 bases align to TRBD1. The germline V gene encodes CDR1 MNHNY and CDR2 SVGAGI (reference sequence). The CDR3 is 16 residues long. V lost 5 bases to trimming and J lost 3 bases; unmatched junction nucleotides: 9. CDR3 coding DNA: TGTGCCAGCAGTCGTTTCGACAGGGGTAACAATCAGCCCCAGCATTTT. Its translation is CASSRFDRGNNQPQHF.

This clone was recorded once. The chain is built from TRBV5-1 and TRBJ2-3, with D unresolved. Deletions cut 0 bases from V and 2 bases from J, with 7 bases between. The CDR3 runs 14 residues. Germline lookup yields CDR1 SGHRS and CDR2 YFSETQ. DNA of the CDR3: TGCGCCAGCAGCTTGGTGGCTCCCACAGATACGCAGTATTTT. This gives the protein CASSLVAPTDTQYF. Together with reference TRBV5-1 and TRBJ2-3, the CDR3 gives the full variable domain: KAGVTQTPRYLIKTRGQQVTLSCSPISGHRSVSWYQQTPGQGLQFLFEYFSETQRNKGNFPGRFSGRQFSNSRSEMNVSTLELGDSALYLCASSLVAPTDTQYFGPGTRLTVL.

This clone occurred a few times. The chain carries TRBV7-2 and TRBJ1-4; D unclear. Germline V gene data show CDR1 as SGHTA and CDR2 as FQGNSA. The length of the CDR3 is 14 residues. V lost 5 bases, J lost 2 bases, and 9 bases lay in between. In DNA form, the CDR3 reads TGTGCCAGCAGCCGAGGGTTCACTAATGAAAAACTGTTTTTT. It yields the protein CASSRGFTNEKLFF.

The chain is built from TRBV19 and TRBJ1-3; perhaps TRBD1 as D (5 bases). The V gene's germline CDR1 is LNHDA and CDR2 SQIVND (reference sequence). Trimming took 5 bases from V and 1 from J, leaving 15 bases between them. This CDR3 has 16 amino acids. The DNA of the CDR3 is TGTGCCAGTAGTTATGTCCGGGGGGTGTCTGGAAACACCATATATTTT. Its protein product is CASSYVRGVSGNTIYF.

This chain joins TRBV27 and TRBJ1-4; TRBD1 matches 10 bases. With 6 bases clipped from V and 10 bases from J, the junction kept 11 bases outside the gene matches. The CDR3 is 15 residues long. The germline V gene has CDR1 MNHEY and CDR2 SMNVEV (reference sequence). CDR3 bases: TGTGCCAGCAGCTTGTTTGGACAGGGGGAAGGAAAACTGTTTTTT. Its translation is CASSLFGQGEGKLFF.

The chain is built from TRBV28 and TRBJ1-5, with no clear D. The germline V and J ends were trimmed by 3 bases and 5 bases, with 11 bases remaining between them. The CDR3 length is 14 residues. Germline V gene lookup returns CDR1 MDHEN and CDR2 SYDVKM. The CDR3 loop is CASSLGGLHQPQHF. CDR3 bases: TGTGCCAGCAGTTTGGGAGGTTTGCATCAGCCCCAGCATTTT.

This chain links TRBV30 with TRBJ1-5; the D gene is possibly TRBD1 (5 bases). The CDR3 runs 14 residues. Trimming removed 1 base from V and 0 bases from J, with 7 bases in between. Germline lookup yields CDR1 GTSNPN and CDR2 SVGIG (reference sequence). The CDR3 sequence: CAWSEGHSNQPQHF. In nucleotides, the CDR3 is TGTGCCTGGAGTGAAGGACATAGCAATCAGCCCCAGCATTTT.

The gene calls are TRBV6-1 and TRBJ1-2; D call uncertain. The V gene lost 10 bases and the J gene lost 2 bases, with 14 bases spanning the gap. The length of the CDR3 is 13 residues. The germline CDR1 and CDR2 sequences are MNHNS and SASEGT. The CDR3 is CATFVVQNYGYTF. The CDR3 DNA reads TGTGCCACCTTCGTGGTACAGAACTATGGCTACACCTTC.

In nucleotides, the CDR3 is TGTGCCAGCACCCAGACTAGCGGGGCCGGTGAGCAGTTCTTC. Translated: CASTQTSGAGEQFF. The chain joins TRBV7-2 to TRBJ2-1; 11 positions agree with TRBD2. CDR3 size: 14 residues. After removal of 7 bases from V and 9 bases from J, the junction contained 8 bases not matched to a gene. Germline loops: CDR1 SGHTA, CDR2 FQGNSA.

The chain has TRBV28 and TRBJ2-1; no clear D gene. Germline V lookup: CDR1 MDHEN, CDR2 SYDVKM. V lost 2 bases to trimming and J lost 7 bases, with 12 bases between them. CDR3 length: 14 amino acids. This CDR3 is CASSLTVIQNEQFF. For the CDR3, the DNA is TGTGCCAGCAGTTTAACAGTTATCCAAAATGAGCAGTTCTTC.